This TCR beta chain is from a study of cytomegalovirus exposure and HLA in healthy donors. Study outcomes and limitations: Among TCR beta chains of equal frequency, HLA-associated ones were more clonally expanded in a later analysis.

The PCR had 60 Vbeta and 13 Jbeta primers. Method: immunoSEQ multiplex PCR; TCRdb's copy keeps in-frame clones and lacks some. This repertoire shows 100,000 to 150,000 clones, around 77% found once; its top ten account for about 1%. As concerns this clone: Its target is unknown. The sample contains more than one DNA sequence encoding this CDR3.

Sequencing was performed on PBMCs. The sequence was obtained from a woman aged 60-75 years in good health and CMV-seronegative.

The CDR3 region is CASSFPRTGTYEQYF. In DNA, the CDR3 is TGTGCCAGCAGCTTCCCCCGGACAGGGACCTACGAGCAGTACTTC. The genes are TRBV28 and TRBJ2-7; 8 bases line up with TRBD1. Per the germline V gene, CDR1 is MDHEN and CDR2 is SYDVKM. CDR3 length: 15 amino acids. V trimming: 6 bases; J trimming: 2 bases; junction bases outside the gene matches: 9.